The 30 T cell receptor beta chains given below trace back to one sample, sequenced in a study of blood T cell repertoires in COVID-19. Assay used: immunoSEQ multiplex PCR; TCRdb lists only in-frame clones, some missing. Of hundreds of thousands of clones in the sample, roughly 90% were seen once. The sample consisted of peripheral blood. Source of these receptors: a man aged 55 to 69 with COVID-19, enrolled during active disease.

The rearrangement uses TRBV6-7 and TRBJ1-1; D is unresolved. TRBV6-7 is placed among ORFs of uncertain function. V was cut by 6 bases and J by 1 base, with 12 bases left in between. This CDR3 spans 14 amino acids. The CDR3 DNA reads TGTGCCAGCAGGGCAGGAACCAAGAACACTGAAGCTTTCTTT. Amino acids: CASRAGTKNTEAFF.

V is TRBV5-1 and J is TRBJ1-6, with 8 bases identical to TRBD1. Germline V gene lookup returns CDR1 SGHRS and CDR2 YFSETQ. Trimming at V came to 4 bases and at J to 5 bases, leaving 5 bases not matched to a gene. The CDR3 spans 15 residues. CDR3 protein: CASSTPTGDNSPLHF. CDR3 DNA sequence: TGCGCCAGCAGCACCCCGACAGGGGATAATTCACCCCTCCACTTT.

The chain uses TRBV7-3 and TRBJ2-2, with 9 bases lining up with TRBD2. The CDR3 has 15 residues. V gave up 2 bases and J gave up 5 bases; unmatched junction bases: 3. Germline CDR1 is SGHTA and CDR2 is FQGTGA. CDR3 amino acids: CASSLPAGGTGELFF. As DNA, the CDR3 is TGTGCCAGCAGCTTACCAGCGGGGGGTACCGGGGAGCTGTTTTTT.

The J gene is TRBJ2-1, the V gene TRBV9; TRBD2 matches at 15 bases. J lost 5 bases, V lost 6 bases, and 6 bases had no gene match. The germline V gene encodes CDR1 SGDLS and CDR2 YYNGEE. CDR3 length: 16 amino acids. The CDR3 reads CASTRTSGGVHNEQFF. Here the CDR3 DNA reads TGTGCCAGCACCAGGACTAGCGGGGGGGTCCACAATGAGCAGTTCTTC.

The chain uses TRBV27 and TRBJ2-7, with 8 bases lining up with TRBD1. V shed 7 bases and J 1 base; nucleotides not matched to a gene: 6. Germline assignment: CDR1 MNHEY and CDR2 SMNVEV (reference sequence). The CDR3 spans 14 residues. In nucleotides, the CDR3 is TGTGCCAGCAACGGACAGGGAAGGTCCTACGAGCAGTACTTC. Translating gives CASNGQGRSYEQYF.

The rearrangement uses TRBV4-3 and TRBJ2-2; TRBD2 might be the D (6 bases). V was clipped by 5 bases and J by 1 base, with 8 bases between them. The CDR3 spans 14 residues. The germline V gene has CDR1 LGHNA and CDR2 YSLEER. DNA of the CDR3: TGCGCCAGCAGCGGGACTTTGAACACCGGGGAGCTGTTTTTT. Amino acids: CASSGTLNTGELFF.

The chain joins TRBV30 to TRBJ2-7; tentative D call: TRBD1 (5 bases). The CDR3 contains 11 residues. Trimming cost V 4 bases and J 4 bases, with 8 bases left between them. Germline V gene sequence: CDR1 GTSNPN, CDR2 SVGIG (reference sequence). CDR3 residues: CAWKRGYEQYF. CDR3 nucleotide sequence: TGTGCCTGGAAAAGGGGTTACGAGCAGTACTTC. Variable domain in full (rest from reference TRBV30 and TRBJ2-7): SQTIHQWPATLVQPVGSPLSLECTVEGTSNPNLYWYRQAAGRGLQLLFYSVGIGQISSEVPQNLSASRPQDRQFILSSKKLLLSDSGFYLCAWKRGYEQYFGPGTRLTVT.

The chain carries TRBV5-1 and TRBJ1-3, with a possible D match to TRBD1 (5 bases). CDR3 size: 15 residues. Trimming shortened V by 1 base and J by 2 bases, and 10 bases separated the two germline ends. Per the germline V gene, CDR1 is SGHRS and CDR2 is YFSETQ. The CDR3 protein is CASSLPGSTGNTIYF. The CDR3, as DNA: TGCGCCAGCAGCTTGCCAGGGTCGACTGGAAACACCATATATTTT.

The rearrangement joins TRBV7-3 to TRBJ2-3; 14 bases map to TRBD2. Germline V gene sequence: CDR1 SGHTA, CDR2 FQGTGA. CDR3 length: 23 amino acids. V lost 0 bases to trimming and J lost 2 bases; unmatched junction nucleotides: 19. The CDR3 sequence: CASSLTANRRGTSGRGITDTQYF. In DNA, the CDR3 is TGTGCCAGCAGCTTAACTGCGAATCGAAGGGGGACTAGCGGGAGAGGTATCACAGATACGCAGTATTTT.

The chain couples TRBV9 to TRBJ2-1; no clear D. The CDR3 totals 15 residues. Germline assignment: CDR1 SGDLS and CDR2 YYNGEE. Trimming pared 0 bases from V and 10 bases from J, leaving 17 bases between. CDR3 region: CASSVAGTSQWEQFF. The CDR3 DNA reads TGTGCCAGCAGCGTAGCGGGTACCTCACAATGGGAGCAGTTCTTC. Full variable domain (missing parts from reference TRBV9 and TRBJ2-1): DSGVTQTPKHLITATGQRVTLRCSPRSGDLSVYWYQQSLDQGLQFLIQYYNGEERAKGNILERFSAQQFPDLHSELNLSSLELGDSALYFCASSVAGTSQWEQFFGPGTRLTVL.

This sequence joins TRBV19 and TRBJ2-3; 15 nucleotides agree with TRBD2. The ends lost 3 bases at V and 0 bases at J; junction bases unmatched: 7. The germline V gene has CDR1 LNHDA and CDR2 SQIVND (reference sequence). The CDR3 sequence is 19 residues long. The CDR3 region is CASSILGLAGGGSTDTQYF. In DNA, the CDR3 is TGTGCCAGTAGTATCTTGGGACTAGCGGGAGGTGGGAGCACAGATACGCAGTATTTT. The whole variable domain, filled in from reference TRBV19 and TRBJ2-3, reads DGGITQSPKYLFRKEGQNVTLSCEQNLNHDAMYWYRQDPGQGLRLIYYSQIVNDFQKGDIAEGYSVSREKKESFPLTVTSAQKNPTAFYLCASSILGLAGGGSTDTQYFGPGTRLTVL.

The V gene is TRBV10-3, the J gene TRBJ2-2, with 8 bases that match TRBD2. Germline V gene sequence: CDR1 ENHRY, CDR2 SYGVKD. Losses at the gene ends were 10 bases for V and 0 bases for J; bases not matched to a gene: 10. The CDR3 contains 16 residues. CDR3: CASASGPQTNTGELFF. CDR3 sequence (DNA): TGTGCCAGTGCTAGCGGGCCCCAGACGAACACCGGGGAGCTGTTTTTT.

This chain joins TRBV29-1 and TRBJ2-5, with 9 bases matching TRBD1. The V segment lost 5 bases and the J segment 4 bases; nucleotides outside the gene matches: 17. The CDR3 is 17 residues long. From germline, CDR1 is SQVTM and CDR2 ANQGSEA. The CDR3 DNA reads as TGCAGCGTTCATAATACAGGGGGCTTGACGAGTTCAGAGACCCAGTACTTC. This sequence encodes CSVHNTGGLTSSETQYF.

The rearrangement links TRBV5-6 to TRBJ1-2, with 10 bases identical to TRBD1. CDR3 length: 17 residues. Germline-derived CDR1 and CDR2 are SGHDT and YYEEEE. The J segment lost 0 bases and the V segment lost 8 bases, leaving 13 bases of the junction unmatched. The CDR3 bases are TGTGCCAGTCATAGGACAGGGGGAGAAGGAGCTAACTATGGCTACACCTTC. This codes for CASHRTGGEGANYGYTF.

CDR3 sequence (DNA): TGCGCCAGCAGGGATTCTAGCGGGAGGGTGGATACGCAGTATTTT. Protein sequence: CASRDSSGRVDTQYF. The chain carries TRBV10-2 and TRBJ2-3, with 12 positions matching TRBD2. CDR1 is WSHSY and CDR2 is SAAADI in the germline V gene. After removal of 6 bases from V and 6 bases from J, the junction contained 7 bases not matched to a gene. This CDR3 is built from 15 residues.

The gene calls are TRBV11-2 and TRBJ1-2, with 7 bases identical to TRBD1. J gave up 0 bases and V 3 bases, and 7 bases lay outside the gene matches. The CDR3 runs to 16 residues. CDR1 is SGHAT, CDR2 FQNNGV, per germline. CDR3 coding DNA: TGTGCCAGCAGCTTGGGACAGACTTCCTCTAACTATGGCTACACCTTC. This encodes CASSLGQTSSNYGYTF.

This chain connects TRBV7-8 to TRBJ1-2; 7 bases align to TRBD1. With V trimmed by 7 bases and J by 6 bases, 8 bases remained unmatched. This CDR3 contains 13 residues. The V gene's germline CDR1 is SGHVS and CDR2 FQNEAQ. CDR3 amino acids: CASTQGGANGYTF. The CDR3 DNA sequence: TGTGCCAGCACCCAGGGGGGAGCGAATGGCTACACCTTC.

The genes are TRBV7-2 and TRBJ1-1, with 8 bases aligning to TRBD1. V trimming: 4 bases; J trimming: 1 base; junction bases outside the gene matches: 5. Germline lookup yields CDR1 SGHTA and CDR2 FQGNSA. This CDR3 contains 15 residues. CDR3 DNA sequence: TGTGCCAGCAGCTCAGGGGGCGCAGGGAACACTGAAGCTTTCTTT. This sequence encodes CASSSGGAGNTEAFF.

V gene TRBV7-2 combines with J gene TRBJ2-3, with 9 bases identical to TRBD2. Trimming cost V 3 bases and J 6 bases; bases outside gene matches: 10. Germline CDR1 SGHTA, CDR2 FQGNSA. The CDR3 spans 16 residues. CDR3: CASSFVGAGGRDTQYF. The CDR3 DNA follows: TGTGCCAGCAGCTTCGTAGGAGCGGGGGGTAGGGATACGCAGTATTTT.

The genes are TRBV5-4 and TRBJ1-5; D remains unclear. CDR3 length: 12 residues. The germline CDR1 and CDR2 sequences are SGHNT and YYREEE (reference sequence). V gave up 3 bases and J gave up 13 bases, with 14 bases separating them. CDR3 residues: CASSYQEGLQHF. The CDR3 DNA reads TGTGCCAGCAGCTACCAGGAGGGCCTACAGCATTTT. The whole variable domain, remainder taken from reference TRBV5-4 and TRBJ1-5, is ETGVTQSPTHLIKTRGQQVTLRCSSQSGHNTVSWYQQALGQGPQFIFQYYREEENGRGNFPPRFSGLQFPNYSSELNVNALELDDSALYLCASSYQEGLQHFGDGTRLSIL.

Only a few counts were recorded for this clone. V gene TRBV5-6 combines with J gene TRBJ1-6; TRBD1 matches at 8 bases. The germline V gene encodes CDR1 SGHDT and CDR2 YYEEEE. With 1 base clipped from V and 9 bases from J, the junction kept 6 bases outside the gene matches. The CDR3 loop spans 15 amino acids. The CDR3 here is CASSLSGGSSSPLHF. CDR3 in DNA: TGTGCCAGCAGCTTGTCAGGGGGCTCGTCTTCACCCCTCCACTTT.

The chain combines TRBV5-1 with TRBJ2-3, with 9 bases that match TRBD2. The germline CDR1 and CDR2 sequences are SGHRS and YFSETQ. The V segment lost 1 base and the J segment 0 bases; nucleotides outside the gene matches: 12. CDR3 length: 19 amino acids. In DNA, the CDR3 is TGCGCCAGCAGCTTGATGACTAGCGGAATTCTCTCTAGCACAGATACGCAGTATTTT. Its translation is CASSLMTSGILSSTDTQYF.

This clone was seen only once. This chain uses TRBV19 with TRBJ2-1, with D perhaps matching TRBD2 (6 bases). Germline CDR1 LNHDA, CDR2 SQIVND (reference sequence). Trimming pared 6 bases from V and 3 bases from J, leaving 6 bases between. CDR3 length equals 12 residues. CDR3 in amino acids: CASRDYYNEQFF. DNA for the CDR3: TGTGCCAGTAGGGACTACTACAATGAGCAGTTCTTC.

The chain carries TRBV19 and TRBJ2-3; 7 bases fit TRBD1. Trimming cost V 7 bases and J 3 bases; bases outside gene matches: 10. Germline V gene data show CDR1 as LNHDA and CDR2 as SQIVND (reference sequence). CDR3 length: 15 amino acids. CDR3: CASTDGQDQTDTQYF. The CDR3 DNA reads as TGTGCCAGTACCGACGGACAGGACCAAACAGATACGCAGTATTTT.

The chain employs TRBV6-5 and TRBJ2-3; 8 nucleotides align to TRBD2. From germline, CDR1 is MNHEY and CDR2 SVGAGI. This CDR3 is built from 15 residues. V trimming: 10 bases; J trimming: 2 bases; junction bases outside the gene matches: 11. The CDR3, as DNA: TGTGCCACCTGCAGACTCGGGGGGGACACAGATACGCAGTATTTT. This encodes CATCRLGGDTDTQYF.

J is TRBJ2-1 and V is TRBV10-3, with 9 bases fitting TRBD2. V lost 3 bases to trimming and J lost 9 bases; unmatched junction nucleotides: 9. The CDR3 loop spans 15 amino acids. CDR1 is ENHRY, CDR2 SYGVKD, per germline. CDR3 amino acids: CAISDSLAGVSEQFF. As DNA, the CDR3 is TGTGCCATCAGTGATTCATTAGCGGGAGTCAGTGAGCAGTTCTTC.

V usage is TRBV5-1 and J usage is TRBJ2-3; TRBD2 agrees at 8 bases. This CDR3 contains 16 residues. With V trimmed by 4 bases and J by 6 bases, 13 bases remained unmatched. Germline CDR1 reads SGHRS; CDR2 reads YFSETQ. The CDR3 nucleotides read TGCGCCAGCAGCCCTCTGATTGGCGGGGGGCGGGATACGCAGTATTTT. Translated, it gives CASSPLIGGGRDTQYF.

V gene TRBV3-1 (or the pseudogene TRBV3-2) combines with J gene TRBJ1-1; D remains unclear. V lost 0 bases and J 3 bases, leaving 5 bases between the germline ends. The CDR3 has 13 residues. CDR1 and CDR2 from the germline V gene are LGHDT and YNNKEL (reference sequence). CDR3 loop: CASSQDNDTEAFF. Written as DNA, the CDR3 is TGTGCCAGCAGCCAAGATAATGACACTGAAGCTTTCTTT.

This chain joins TRBV19 and TRBJ2-2; 9 bases map to TRBD1. The CDR3 length is 14 residues. Per the germline V gene, CDR1 is LNHDA and CDR2 is SQIVND (reference sequence). Losses at the gene ends were 4 bases for V and 6 bases for J; bases not matched to a gene: 3. The CDR3 DNA reads TGTGCCAGTAGTAACCGACAGGGGGCCGGGGAGCTGTTTTTT. This gives the protein CASSNRQGAGELFF.

The chain recombines TRBV19 with TRBJ2-7, with a weak D call TRBD2 (7 bases). CDR3 size: 15 residues. The V and J ends lost 0 bases and 3 bases respectively, with 12 bases between them. The germline gives CDR1 LNHDA, CDR2 SQIVND (reference sequence). The CDR3 spells CASSIEEGGNYEQYF. CDR3 bases: TGTGCCAGTAGTATAGAAGAGGGGGGGAACTACGAGCAGTACTTC.